The 5 T cell receptor beta chains in this list originate from one sample, sequenced in a study of blood T cell repertoires in COVID-19. TCRdb keeps only in-frame clones here, not all; method: immunoSEQ multiplex PCR. This sample has under 150,000 clones, with about 87% found just once. Sequencing used PBMCs or T cells enriched from blood (not recorded which). These receptor sequences come from a man aged 50 or older in a cohort exposed to, infected with or recovered from COVID-19 (not recorded which).

V gene TRBV5-1 combines with J gene TRBJ2-3; 10 nucleotides match TRBD1. The V gene's germline CDR1 is SGHRS and CDR2 YFSETQ. V lost 7 bases to trimming and J lost 3 bases; unmatched junction nucleotides: 8. The CDR3 has 15 amino acids. This CDR3 reads CASQSGQGRTDTQYF. CDR3 DNA: TGCGCCAGCCAATCGGGACAGGGGCGAACAGATACGCAGTATTTT.

The gene calls are TRBV19 and TRBJ2-1, with a possible D match to TRBD2 (5 bases). CDR1 is LNHDA, CDR2 SQIVND, per germline (reference sequence). The V end lost 3 bases, the J end lost 5 bases, and 11 bases lay between the germline ends. The CDR3 length is 14 residues. CDR3 coding DNA: TGTGCCAGTAGTATCGGAGGACTGGACAATGAGCAGTTCTTC. Translating gives CASSIGGLDNEQFF.

In its sample, this clone was seen a few times. The chain links TRBV15 to TRBJ2-5; 8 nucleotides align to TRBD1. Germline V lookup: CDR1 LNHNV, CDR2 YYDKDF (reference sequence). Unmatched junction bases numbered 5, after V lost 0 bases and J lost 5 bases. The CDR3 has 15 amino acids. The CDR3 loop is CATSRDRGRGETQYF. The CDR3 DNA reads TGTGCCACCAGCAGAGACAGGGGGCGCGGGGAGACCCAGTACTTC. Combining the CDR3 with reference TRBV15 and TRBJ2-5 gives the whole variable domain DAMVIQNPRYQVTQFGKPVTLSCSQTLNHNVMYWYQQKSSQAPKLLFHYYDKDFNNEADTPDNFQSRRPNTSFCFLDIRSPGLGDTAMYLCATSRDRGRGETQYFGPGTRLLVL.

This clone was found once. This chain uses TRBV30 with TRBJ1-2, with TRBD1 matching 9 bases. This CDR3 has 15 residues. The ends lost 1 base at V and 2 bases at J; junction bases unmatched: 5. The germline gives CDR1 GTSNPN, CDR2 SVGIG (reference sequence). CDR3 sequence (DNA): TGTGCCTGGAGTGGCTCCGGGACAGGGAACTATGGCTACACCTTC. As protein: CAWSGSGTGNYGYTF.

The chain is built from TRBV4-1 and TRBJ2-7, with 8 positions matching TRBD2. V gave up 2 bases and J gave up 1 base; unmatched junction bases: 16. Germline CDR1 reads MGHRA; CDR2 reads YSYEKL. The CDR3 extends over 19 amino acids. CDR3 loop: CASSQRVVFGGAKSYEQYF. CDR3 nucleotide sequence: TGCGCCAGCAGCCAAAGGGTAGTTTTCGGGGGGGCCAAGTCCTACGAGCAGTACTTC.